Shown below are 12 T cell receptor beta chains from a single sample sequenced in a study of blood T cell repertoires in COVID-19. TCRdb's copy holds only in-frame clones and misses some; the assay was immunoSEQ multiplex PCR. In the table there are 10,000 to 15,000 clones, over 70% of which are singletons. The specimen was peripheral blood. The origin of the receptors is a man older than 75 with acute or convalescent COVID-19.

The V gene is TRBV12-5, the J gene TRBJ2-1, with TRBD2 matching 8 bases. CDR3 length: 14 amino acids. Trimming at V came to 7 bases and at J to 2 bases, leaving 4 bases not matched to a gene. CDR1 LGHNT and CDR2 FRNRAP come from the germline V gene. The CDR3: CASVHGGAYNEQFF. In DNA, the CDR3 is TGTGCTAGTGTCCACGGGGGGGCCTACAATGAGCAGTTCTTC. Based on the CDR3 plus reference TRBV12-5 and TRBJ2-1, the full variable domain is DARVTQTPRHKVTEMGQEVTMRCQPILGHNTVFWYRQTMMQGLELLAYFRNRAPLDDSGMPKDRFSAEMPDATLATLKIQPSEPRDSAVYFCASVHGGAYNEQFFGPGTRLTVL.

The J gene is TRBJ1-1, the V gene TRBV5-5, with a tentative D call TRBD1 (5 bases). V shed 4 bases and J shed 4 bases, with 11 bases lying between them. The CDR3 contains 13 residues. The V gene's germline CDR1 is SGHKS and CDR2 YYEKEE (reference sequence). CDR3 region: CASSPGDGTEAFF. CDR3 nucleotides: TGTGCCAGCAGCCCGGGGGATGGCACTGAAGCTTTCTTT.

The chain employs TRBV25-1 and TRBJ2-6; D not certain. Per the germline V gene, CDR1 is MGHDK and CDR2 is SYGVNS. The CDR3 contains 14 residues. The germline V and J ends were trimmed by 4 bases and 3 bases, with 7 bases remaining between them. CDR3 in DNA: TGTGCCAGCAGTGGGGCGTTTGGGGCCAACGTCCTGACTTTC. Its translation: CASSGAFGANVLTF.

This clone showed up just once. The chain combines TRBV3-1 (or the pseudogene TRBV3-2) with TRBJ2-1; D is perhaps TRBD1 (5 bases). Germline CDR1 is LGHDT and CDR2 is YNNKEL (reference sequence). The CDR3 consists of 16 residues. V was pared by 0 bases and J by 2 bases, with 11 bases between. CDR3 in amino acids: CASSQDWAGTYNEQFF. CDR3 nucleotide sequence: TGTGCCAGCAGCCAAGATTGGGCAGGGACCTACAATGAGCAGTTCTTC.

J is TRBJ1-2 and V is TRBV15; TRBD1 is a possible D gene (5 bases). Deletions cut 3 bases from V and 3 bases from J, with 8 bases between. There are 13 residues in the CDR3. Per germline, CDR1 LNHNV and CDR2 YYDKDF (reference sequence). This CDR3 is CATSRETDYGYTF. The CDR3 DNA reads as TGTGCCACCAGCAGGGAGACAGACTATGGCTACACCTTC.

The rearrangement joins TRBV5-4 to TRBJ1-5, with D perhaps matching TRBD1 (5 bases). The CDR3 length is 16 residues. The V gene's germline CDR1 is SGHNT and CDR2 YYREEE (reference sequence). Between the trimmed V and J ends, which lost 1 base and 2 bases, there was a span of 13 bases. The CDR3 loop is CASSLNMGEGNQPQHF. The CDR3 nucleotides read TGTGCCAGCAGCTTGAATATGGGGGAGGGCAATCAGCCCCAGCATTTT.

V is TRBV5-8 and J is TRBJ1-4; 8 bases fit TRBD1. Germline V gene sequence: CDR1 SGHTS, CDR2 YDEGEE. The CDR3 covers 16 residues. V was pared by 1 base and J by 7 bases, with 9 bases of the junction left unmatched. Here the CDR3 reads CASSLTFGQGGEKLFF. The CDR3 coding sequence is TGTGCCAGCAGCTTGACCTTTGGACAGGGCGGTGAAAAACTGTTTTTT.

The genes are TRBV5-1 and TRBJ2-3, with TRBD1 matching over 10 bases. CDR1 is SGHRS and CDR2 is YFSETQ in the germline V gene. The V gene end was trimmed by 4 bases and the J gene end by 1 base; junction bases not matched to a gene: 3. This CDR3 has 15 residues. The CDR3 DNA reads TGCGCCAGCAGCATCGGGACAGGGGGCACAGATACGCAGTATTTT. This codes for CASSIGTGGTDTQYF.

V and J are TRBV5-1 and TRBJ2-7, with 8 bases that match TRBD1. V shed 6 bases and J 6 bases; nucleotides not matched to a gene: 8. CDR1 and CDR2 (germline): SGHRS, YFSETQ. The CDR3 has 13 amino acids. Here the CDR3 reads CASNMAGGAEQYF. The CDR3 coding sequence is TGCGCCAGCAACATGGCAGGGGGCGCCGAGCAGTACTTC.

V and J are TRBV24-1 and TRBJ1-2; the D is unclear. Germline V gene lookup returns CDR1 KGHDR and CDR2 SFDVKD. The CDR3 is 13 amino acids. V lost 3 bases and J lost 6, with 10 bases in between. Here the CDR3 reads CATSDPPRDGYTF. The CDR3 region has the DNA TGTGCCACCAGTGATCCCCCCCGGGATGGCTACACCTTC.

The gene calls are TRBV19 and TRBJ1-4; D might be TRBD1 (6 bases). The V end was cut by 1 base, the J end by 0 bases, with 9 bases between. CDR3 length: 16 amino acids. Germline CDR1 is LNHDA and CDR2 is SQIVND (reference sequence). CDR3 amino acids: CASSIGGQPTNEKLFF. For the CDR3, the DNA is TGTGCCAGTAGTATAGGTGGACAGCCAACTAATGAAAAACTGTTTTTT.

CDR3 protein: CASSTRPGTPNTEAFF. The CDR3, as DNA: TGTGCCAGTAGTACTCGTCCCGGGACACCGAACACTGAAGCTTTCTTT. The chain is built from TRBV19 and TRBJ1-1; D is possibly TRBD1 (6 bases). Trimming stripped 4 bases from V and 1 base from J, with 16 bases between. The CDR3 contains 16 residues. CDR1 is LNHDA and CDR2 is SQIVND in the germline V gene (reference sequence). Combining the CDR3 with reference TRBV19 and TRBJ1-1 gives the whole variable domain DGGITQSPKYLFRKEGQNVTLSCEQNLNHDAMYWYRQDPGQGLRLIYYSQIVNDFQKGDIAEGYSVSREKKESFPLTVTSAQKNPTAFYLCASSTRPGTPNTEAFFGQGTRLTVV.